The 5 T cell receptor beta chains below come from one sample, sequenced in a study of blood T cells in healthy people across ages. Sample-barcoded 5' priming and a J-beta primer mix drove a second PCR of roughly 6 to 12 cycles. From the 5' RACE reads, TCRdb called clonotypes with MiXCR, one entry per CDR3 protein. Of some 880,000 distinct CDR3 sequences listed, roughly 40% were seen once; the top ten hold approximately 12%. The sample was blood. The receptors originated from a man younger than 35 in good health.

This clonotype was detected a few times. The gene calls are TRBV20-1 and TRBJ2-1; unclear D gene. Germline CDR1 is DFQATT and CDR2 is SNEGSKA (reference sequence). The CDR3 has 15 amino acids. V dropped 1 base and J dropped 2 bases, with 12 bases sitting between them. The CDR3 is CSARVPGAAYNEQFF. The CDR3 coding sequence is TGCAGTGCTAGAGTACCAGGAGCCGCCTACAATGAGCAGTTCTTC.

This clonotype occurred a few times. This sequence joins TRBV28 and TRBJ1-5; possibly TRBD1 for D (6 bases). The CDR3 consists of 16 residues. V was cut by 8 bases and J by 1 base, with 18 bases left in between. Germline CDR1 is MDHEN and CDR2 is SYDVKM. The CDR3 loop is CASPTGARGSNQPQHF. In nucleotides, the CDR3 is TGTGCCAGCCCCACGGGGGCACGAGGGAGCAATCAGCCCCAGCATTTT.

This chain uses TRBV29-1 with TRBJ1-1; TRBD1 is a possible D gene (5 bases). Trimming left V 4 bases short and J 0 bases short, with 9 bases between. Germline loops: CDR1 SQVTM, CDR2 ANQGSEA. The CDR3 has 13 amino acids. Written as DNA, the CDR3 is TGCAGCGTTGGGGGCGTTATGAACACTGAAGCTTTCTTT. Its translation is CSVGGVMNTEAFF.

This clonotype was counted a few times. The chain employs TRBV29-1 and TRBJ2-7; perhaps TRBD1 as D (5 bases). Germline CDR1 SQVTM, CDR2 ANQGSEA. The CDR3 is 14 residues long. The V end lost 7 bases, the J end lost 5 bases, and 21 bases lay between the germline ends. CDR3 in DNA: TGCAGCGCTGACGTGGGATCTGGGGCCGACGAGCAGTACTTC. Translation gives CSADVGSGADEQYF.

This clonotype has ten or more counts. CDR3 residues: CASKLFGQGSYEQYF. The CDR3 DNA follows: TGCGCCAGCAAGCTCTTCGGGCAGGGATCCTACGAGCAGTACTTC. The V gene is TRBV5-1, the J gene TRBJ2-7, with D maybe TRBD1 (5 bases). CDR1 SGHRS and CDR2 YFSETQ come from the germline V gene. The ends were cut back, 6 bases at V and 1 base at J, with 17 bases in the middle. The CDR3 is 15 residues long. The full variable domain, in which reference TRBV5-1 and TRBJ2-7 provide the parts outside the CDR3, is KAGVTQTPRYLIKTRGQQVTLSCSPISGHRSVSWYQQTPGQGLQFLFEYFSETQRNKGNFPGRFSGRQFSNSRSEMNVSTLELGDSALYLCASKLFGQGSYEQYFGPGTRLTVT.